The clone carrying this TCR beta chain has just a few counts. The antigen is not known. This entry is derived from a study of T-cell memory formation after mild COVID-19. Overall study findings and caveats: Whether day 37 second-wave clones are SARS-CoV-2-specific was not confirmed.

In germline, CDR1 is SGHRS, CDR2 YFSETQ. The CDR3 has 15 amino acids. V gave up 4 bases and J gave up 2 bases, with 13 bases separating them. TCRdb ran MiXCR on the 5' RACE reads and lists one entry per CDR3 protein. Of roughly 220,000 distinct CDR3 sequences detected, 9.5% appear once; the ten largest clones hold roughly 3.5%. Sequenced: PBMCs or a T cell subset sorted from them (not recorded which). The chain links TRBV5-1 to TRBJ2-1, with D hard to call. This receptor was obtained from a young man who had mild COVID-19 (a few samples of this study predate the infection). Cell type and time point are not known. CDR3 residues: CASSPGPGTYNEQFF. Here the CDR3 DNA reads TGCGCCAGCAGCCCCGGGCCTGGGACCTACAATGAGCAGTTCTTC.